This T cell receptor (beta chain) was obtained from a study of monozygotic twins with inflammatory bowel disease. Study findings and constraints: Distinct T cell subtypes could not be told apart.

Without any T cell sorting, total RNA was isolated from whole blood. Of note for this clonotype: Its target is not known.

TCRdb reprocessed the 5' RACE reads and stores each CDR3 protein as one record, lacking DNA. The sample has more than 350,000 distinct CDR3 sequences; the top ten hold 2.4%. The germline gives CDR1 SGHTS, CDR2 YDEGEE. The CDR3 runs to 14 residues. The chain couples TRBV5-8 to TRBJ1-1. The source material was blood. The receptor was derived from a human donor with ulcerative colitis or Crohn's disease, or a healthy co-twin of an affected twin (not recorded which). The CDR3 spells CASSRNRINTEAFF.